This T cell receptor (beta chain) was sequenced for a study of identical twins. General study findings and limits: Cross-sectional statistics, not tracking of the same donors, supported the conclusions.

TCRdb analysed the 5' RACE reads with MiXCR anew, one entry per CDR3 protein. The sample has just under 550,000 distinct CDR3 sequences; around 15% are singletons. Note on this clonotype: Antigen unknown.

Germline CDR1 MNHNS, CDR2 SASEGT. V was clipped by 6 bases and J by 2 bases, with 10 bases between them. The CDR3 is 13 amino acids. This sample was also put to use in a study of yellow fever vaccine responses in identical twins.

What was sequenced was CD4+ T cells sorted from blood. The TCR comes from a woman aged 18-29 years in good health. This rearrangement joins TRBV6-1 to TRBJ1-1, with D possibly being TRBD1 (6 bases). Written as DNA, the CDR3 is TGTGCCAGCAGGGGGGCCACCAACACTGAAGCTTTCTTT. Its translation is CASRGATNTEAFF.